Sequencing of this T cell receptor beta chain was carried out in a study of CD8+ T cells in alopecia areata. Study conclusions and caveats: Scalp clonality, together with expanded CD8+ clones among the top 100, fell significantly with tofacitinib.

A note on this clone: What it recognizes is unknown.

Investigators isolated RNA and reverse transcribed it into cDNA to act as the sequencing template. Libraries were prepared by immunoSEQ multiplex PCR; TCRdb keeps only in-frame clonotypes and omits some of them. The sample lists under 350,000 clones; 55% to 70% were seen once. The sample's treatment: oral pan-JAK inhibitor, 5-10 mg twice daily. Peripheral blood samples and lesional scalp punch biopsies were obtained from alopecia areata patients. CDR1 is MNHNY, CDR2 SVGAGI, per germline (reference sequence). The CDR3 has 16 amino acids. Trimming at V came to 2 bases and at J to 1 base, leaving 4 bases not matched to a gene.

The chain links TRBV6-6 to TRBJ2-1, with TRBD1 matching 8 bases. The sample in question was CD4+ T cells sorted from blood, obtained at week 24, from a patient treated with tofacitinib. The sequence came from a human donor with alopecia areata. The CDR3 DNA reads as TGTGCCAGCAGTTACGAAGGACAGGGATCCTACAATGAGCAGTTCTTC. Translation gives CASSYEGQGSYNEQFF.